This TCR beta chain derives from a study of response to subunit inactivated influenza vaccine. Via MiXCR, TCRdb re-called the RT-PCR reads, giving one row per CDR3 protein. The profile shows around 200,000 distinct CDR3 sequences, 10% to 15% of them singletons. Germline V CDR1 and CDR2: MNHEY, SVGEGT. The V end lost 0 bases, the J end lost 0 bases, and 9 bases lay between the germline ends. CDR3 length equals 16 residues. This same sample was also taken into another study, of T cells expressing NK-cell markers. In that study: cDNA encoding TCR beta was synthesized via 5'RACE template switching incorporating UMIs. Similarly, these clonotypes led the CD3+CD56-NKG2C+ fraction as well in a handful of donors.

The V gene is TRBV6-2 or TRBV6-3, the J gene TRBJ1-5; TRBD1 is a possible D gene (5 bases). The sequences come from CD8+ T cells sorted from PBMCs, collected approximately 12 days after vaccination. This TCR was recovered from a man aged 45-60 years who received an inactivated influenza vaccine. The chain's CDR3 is CASSYSQGFSNQPQHF. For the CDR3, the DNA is TGTGCCAGCAGTTACTCCCAGGGCTTTAGCAATCAGCCCCAGCATTTT.